The 13 T cell receptor beta chains reported below all come from one sample, sequenced in a study of regulatory T cells in long-lasting Graves disease. As for time point: newly diagnosed GD, antithyroid drugs for less than 3 months. The TCR library was made from RNA that had been extracted from PBMCs in TRIzol. Arm-PCR of CDR3 regions with iRepertoire HTBI primers generated TCR beta libraries. TCRdb fed the multiplex PCR reads into MiXCR, producing one record per CDR3 protein. The sample comprises some 230,000 distinct CDR3 sequences, around 16% of which are singletons, and 22% rests with the top ten. The sequencing here drew on peripheral blood mononuclear cells (PBMCs), taken at new diagnosis, from a patient treated with antithyroid drugs. The receptors come from a female donor with Graves disease.

This clonotype was seen at least ten times. V and J are TRBV29-1 and TRBJ2-1; 9 nucleotides match TRBD1. Trimming at V came to 6 bases and at J to 2 bases, leaving 2 bases not matched to a gene. The CDR3 is made up of 13 amino acids. From germline, CDR1 is SQVTM and CDR2 ANQGSEA. The CDR3 reads CSVDRGTYNEQFF. The CDR3 bases are TGCAGCGTGGACAGGGGCACCTACAATGAGCAGTTCTTC.

This clonotype was detected many times. The chain employs TRBV5-5 and TRBJ2-3; 10 nucleotides match TRBD1. The CDR3 has 17 residues. With V trimmed by 3 bases and J by 7 bases, 14 bases remained unmatched. Germline CDR1 and CDR2: SGHKS and YYEKEE (reference sequence). For the CDR3, the DNA is TGTGCCAGCAGCTATGTCCCGACAGGGGGCAGAGCGTATACGCAGTATTTT. Its protein product is CASSYVPTGGRAYTQYF.

V gene TRBV10-3 combines with J gene TRBJ1-1; D uncertain. The CDR3 is made up of 12 amino acids. V gave up 8 bases and J gave up 5 bases, with 12 bases separating them. CDR1 and CDR2 (germline): ENHRY, SYGVKD. CDR3 coding DNA: TGTGCCATCGGTGGACTGGGGACTGAAGCTTTCTTT. Translating gives CAIGGLGTEAFF.

This chain joins TRBV11-2 and TRBJ2-3, with 11 bases aligning to TRBD2. CDR3 length: 19 amino acids. Germline CDR1 and CDR2: SGHAT and FQNNGV. V trimming: 5 bases; J trimming: 0 bases; junction bases outside the gene matches: 13. The DNA of the CDR3 is TGTGCCAGCAGCGGCCGTCTAGCGGGGGGAACCACTAGCACAGATACGCAGTATTTT. Translating gives CASSGRLAGGTTSTDTQYF.

This clonotype was seen repeatedly, ten times or more. The V call is TRBV7-9, the J call TRBJ1-2; 9 bases fit TRBD1. Germline V gene lookup returns CDR1 SEHNR and CDR2 FQNEAQ (reference sequence). J gave up 0 bases and V 3 bases, and 11 bases lay outside the gene matches. The CDR3 has 18 amino acids. CDR3 nucleotide sequence: TGTGCCAGCAGCTTGTCCGGGGACAGGGCGTTAGCTAACTATGGCTACACCTTC. Translation gives CASSLSGDRALANYGYTF.

This clonotype was detected only a few times. The chain carries TRBV4-2 and TRBJ2-7; 7 bases agree with TRBD1. After removal of 6 bases from V and 5 bases from J, the junction contained 16 bases not matched to a gene. Germline V lookup: CDR1 LGHNA, CDR2 YNFKEQ. The CDR3 extends over 16 amino acids. In DNA form, the CDR3 reads TGTGCCAGCAGTGGAGTGACAGGGTGGGGTCCGAACGAGCAGTACTTC. Its translation: CASSGVTGWGPNEQYF.

This clonotype showed up many times. This chain joins TRBV4-1 and TRBJ1-2; D might be TRBD1 (5 bases). V gave up 2 bases and J gave up 8 bases, with 12 bases separating them. Per germline, CDR1 MGHRA and CDR2 YSYEKL. The CDR3 contains 13 residues. CDR3 sequence reads: CASSQPGAGGYTF. In DNA, the CDR3 is TGCGCCAGCAGCCAACCTGGGGCGGGCGGCTACACCTTC.

This clonotype was picked up many times. The chain links TRBV5-1 to TRBJ2-1, with D tentatively TRBD2 (5 bases). The germline V gene has CDR1 SGHRS and CDR2 YFSETQ. Trimming left V 0 bases short and J 6 bases short, with 7 bases between. The CDR3 is 13 amino acids. The CDR3 DNA reads as TGCGCCAGCAGCTTGGCGGGGTTCAATGAGCAGTTCTTC. Residues: CASSLAGFNEQFF.

This clonotype was picked up many times. V is TRBV29-1 and J is TRBJ2-7; the D call may be TRBD1 or TRBD2 (5 bases each). Germline V gives CDR1 SQVTM, CDR2 ANQGSEA. The CDR3 runs 14 residues. Between the trimmed V and J ends, which lost 6 bases and 0 bases, there was a span of 15 bases. CDR3 sequence (DNA): TGCAGCGTCCTGGGGGACCCGAGCTCCTACGAGCAGTACTTC. It codes for CSVLGDPSSYEQYF.

This clonotype has ten or more counts. The V and J genes are TRBV12-3 or TRBV12-4 and TRBJ2-1; weak D call: TRBD2 (6 bases). The germline V and J ends were trimmed by 5 bases and 5 bases, with 16 bases remaining between them. The CDR3 runs to 15 residues. The DNA of the CDR3 is TGTGCCAGCAGTCATCGCACGGGACTGAACAATGAGCAGTTCTTC. It yields the protein CASSHRTGLNNEQFF.

Of note for this clonotype: Since a far larger clone is one base different, this is likely a read error. V usage is TRBV5-1 and J usage is TRBJ2-1, with TRBD2 as a possible D gene (6 bases). The germline V and J ends were trimmed by 4 bases and 12 bases, with 17 bases remaining between them. CDR3 size: 13 residues. The germline V gene has CDR1 SGHRS and CDR2 YFSETQ. The CDR3, as DNA: TGCGCCAGCAGCCCCGTAAACGGGAGAGGGCAGTTCTTC. Encoded protein: CASSPVNGRGQFF.

This clonotype was recorded at least ten times. The CDR3 spells CASRYRQDQPQHF. The CDR3 nucleotides are TGTGCCAGCAGGTACAGGCAGGATCAGCCCCAGCATTTT. The chain uses TRBV2 and TRBJ1-5, with D perhaps matching TRBD1 (5 bases). Germline V gene data show CDR1 as SNHLY and CDR2 as FYNNEI. With 6 bases removed from V and 5 bases from J, the gap between germline ends came to 11 bases. This CDR3 has 13 residues.

This clonotype turned up a few times. The V call is TRBV7-2, the J call TRBJ2-5; TRBD1 matches 10 bases. The length of the CDR3 is 15 residues. Trimming at V came to 6 bases and at J to 1 base, leaving 5 bases not matched to a gene. From germline, CDR1 is SGHTA and CDR2 FQGNSA. In nucleotides, the CDR3 is TGTGCCAGCAGTTCGGACAGGGGGATCCAAGAGACCCAGTACTTC. The encoded protein is CASSSDRGIQETQYF.